The T cell receptor beta chain under discussion was sequenced for a study of T cells in Graves' hyperthyroidism and ophthalmopathy. Amplification of TCR beta CDR3 regions used RNA as the template. Primed by the HTBI set, a first-round RT-PCR was run on the TCR CDR3. From the multiplex PCR reads, TCRdb called clonotypes with MiXCR, one entry per CDR3 protein. The sample includes 500,000 to 650,000 distinct CDR3 sequences, 40% to 50% seen only once; the top ten take roughly 45%. Diagnostic decisions used clinical symptoms, serum thyroxine and TRAb, thyroid ultrasound and orbital computed tomography. CDR1 and CDR2 from the germline V gene are ENHRY and SYGVKD. Germline trimming cut 6 bases from V and 5 bases from J; bases unmatched to any gene: 0. CDR3 length: 11 amino acids. This clonotype appeared a single time.

The sample was peripheral blood or thyroid tissue (not recorded which). This chain uses TRBV10-3 with TRBJ2-7; 8 bases are a match to TRBD1. The origin of this receptor is an adult woman with Graves' disease, either hyperthyroidism or ophthalmopathy (not recorded which). Written as DNA, the CDR3 is TGTGCCATCAGGGACAGGGACGAGCAGTACTTC. The encoded protein is CAIRDRDEQYF.